The sample holds a few counts of the clone carrying this T cell receptor beta chain. No antigen is known for it. These data come from a study of T cells in Graves' hyperthyroidism and ophthalmopathy. Turning to the study itself: Peripheral blood was secured at the point of initial diagnosis, before any treatment.

Reasons for excluding patients were uncontrolled infection, other autoimmune disease, pregnancy or lactation. Study outcomes and limitations: Most clonotypes expanded in the thyroid (above 0.001) were also present in blood.

CDR3 length: 17 residues. Germline V lookup: CDR1 SEHNR, CDR2 FQNEAQ (reference sequence). The ends lost 2 bases at V and 6 bases at J; junction bases unmatched: 12. Regions amplified from RNA transcripts were the TCR beta CDR3 regions. Using the HTBI primer set, a first-round RT-PCR was run on the TCR CDR3. TCRdb used MiXCR to reprocess the multiplex PCR reads, holding one entry per CDR3 protein. The table records 550,000 to 800,000 distinct CDR3 sequences, roughly 15% of them present only once. This sequence originates from a man aged 18 to 30 with Graves' hyperthyroidism. The sequencing input was blood. The V gene is TRBV7-9, the J gene TRBJ1-4; TRBD1 agrees at 7 bases. The CDR3 region is CASSLRGVDREDEKLFF. The CDR3 nucleotides are TGTGCCAGCAGCTTACGCGGGGTTGACAGGGAGGATGAAAAACTGTTTTTT.